This T cell receptor (beta chain) was documented in a study of T cell changes during pregnancy in multiple sclerosis. Produced via immunoSEQ multiplex PCR; TCRdb's table is partial and in-frame only. The sample has about 44,000 clones; more than 75% are singletons. In regard to this clone: In the same sample, other DNA sequences code for this CDR3.

CDR1 is SEHNR and CDR2 is FQNEAQ in the germline V gene (reference sequence). Trimming took 2 bases from V and 7 from J, leaving 6 bases between them. The CDR3 loop spans 12 amino acids. The chain couples TRBV7-9 to TRBJ1-5, with D possibly matching TRBD1 (5 bases). This clonotype was obtained from a female donor in good health, enrolled as a control in a pregnancy study. The sample was CD8+ T cells from peripheral blood mononuclear cells, taken after pregnancy. CDR3 residues: CASSLQGQPQHF. CDR3 DNA sequence: TGTGCCAGCAGCTTACAGGGACAGCCCCAGCATTTT. The entire variable domain, with the rest obtained from reference TRBV7-9 and TRBJ1-5, is as follows: DTGVSQNPRHKITKRGQNVTFRCDPISEHNRLYWYRQTLGQGPEFLTYFQNEAQLEKSRLLSDRFSAERPKGSFSTLEIQRTEQGDSAMYLCASSLQGQPQHFGDGTRLSIL.